The 15 T cell receptor beta chains below were found in one sample sequenced in a study of monozygotic twins with inflammatory bowel disease. TCRdb reprocessed the 5' RACE reads; each CDR3 protein has one entry and no DNA is given. Listed are under 200,000 distinct CDR3 sequences; 2.8% falls within the top ten. The source material was blood. These receptors were taken from a human donor with ulcerative colitis or Crohn's disease, or a healthy co-twin of an affected twin (not recorded which).

The V gene is TRBV3-1, the J gene TRBJ2-1; TCRdb's D call, TRBD1, is unchecked because there is no DNA. Germline CDR1 is LGHDT and CDR2 is YNNKEL (reference sequence). This CDR3 comprises 17 residues. This CDR3 reads CASSPYGHSSPYNEQFF.

The CDR3 reads CSVGEGDVNTEAFF. The rearrangement links TRBV29-1 to TRBJ1-1; the TCRdb call, TRBD1, lacks DNA for checking. There are 14 residues in the CDR3. Germline assignment: CDR1 SQVTM and CDR2 ANQGSEA.

The chain carries TRBV19 and TRBJ2-1; TCRdb gives TRBD1 as the D gene, but with no DNA this cannot be confirmed. CDR1 and CDR2 from the germline V gene are LNHDA and SQIVND (reference sequence). CDR3 length: 15 residues. The CDR3 reads CASRSGGFSYNEQFF.

This CDR3 is CASSSRQGEAFF. The chain combines TRBV7-6 with TRBJ1-1; checking the TCRdb D call of TRBD1 is not possible without DNA. This CDR3 has 12 amino acids. The germline V gene has CDR1 SGHVS and CDR2 FNYEAQ.

This chain uses TRBV19 with TRBJ2-1. Germline V gene sequence: CDR1 LNHDA, CDR2 SQIVND (reference sequence). The CDR3 sequence is 15 residues long. The CDR3 reads CASSPTGYSYNEQFF. The whole variable domain, filled in from reference TRBV19 and TRBJ2-1, reads DGGITQSPKYLFRKEGQNVTLSCEQNLNHDAMYWYRQDPGQGLRLIYYSQIVNDFQKGDIAEGYSVSREKKESFPLTVTSAQKNPTAFYLCASSPTGYSYNEQFFGPGTRLTVL.

The chain employs TRBV5-1 and TRBJ2-2; TCRdb's D gene call, TRBD1, goes unchecked for lack of DNA. The CDR3 has 15 residues. Germline V gene lookup returns CDR1 SGHRS and CDR2 YFSETQ. CDR3: CASSLQDKGTGELFF. The entire variable domain, with the rest obtained from reference TRBV5-1 and TRBJ2-2, is as follows: KAGVTQTPRYLIKTRGQQVTLSCSPISGHRSVSWYQQTPGQGLQFLFEYFSETQRNKGNFPGRFSGRQFSNSRSEMNVSTLELGDSALYLCASSLQDKGTGELFFGEGSRLTVL.

This chain links TRBV19 with TRBJ2-2; lacking DNA, the TRBD1 call made by TCRdb goes unchecked. The length of the CDR3 is 16 residues. CDR1 and CDR2 from the germline V gene are LNHDA and SQIVND (reference sequence). CDR3 sequence reads: CASSDRQVRDTGELFF.

The V and J genes are TRBV21-1 and TRBJ2-1; there is no DNA to check the TCRdb D call of TRBD1. TRBV21-1 is recorded as a pseudogene. The CDR3 has 16 residues. The CDR3 region is CASSKDSPGGVDEQFF.

The chain has TRBV6-1 and TRBJ2-6; TCRdb designates TRBD1, a call that cannot be tested without DNA. Per the germline V gene, CDR1 is MNHNS and CDR2 is SASEGT. The CDR3 is 18 amino acids. CDR3 sequence reads: CASSRRQGITSGANVLTF.

The chain recombines TRBV20-1 with TRBJ2-1; the D call of TRBD1 rests on TCRdb alone, since no DNA is present to check it. CDR1 is DFQATT and CDR2 is SNEGSKA in the germline V gene (reference sequence). The CDR3 loop spans 14 amino acids. This chain's CDR3 is CSVLRGSSYNEQFF.

This chain uses TRBV7-2 with TRBJ1-3; the TCRdb D gene call, TRBD1, has no DNA to confirm it. Germline lookup yields CDR1 SGHTA and CDR2 FQGNSA. The CDR3 is made up of 16 amino acids. CDR3 protein: CASSLWGSYSGNTIYF.

The rearrangement links TRBV3-1 to TRBJ2-1; the D call of TRBD2 rests on TCRdb alone, since no DNA is present to check it. There are 17 residues in the CDR3. Germline CDR1 LGHDT, CDR2 YNNKEL (reference sequence). The CDR3 region is CASSRTSGGKRYNEQFF.

V gene TRBV5-1 combines with J gene TRBJ2-5. Germline V gene sequence: CDR1 SGHRS, CDR2 YFSETQ. The CDR3 has 11 residues. The CDR3 sequence is CASSFQETHYF.

The chain carries TRBV2 and TRBJ1-1. The CDR3 consists of 13 residues. The germline V gene encodes CDR1 SNHLY and CDR2 FYNNEI. CDR3 residues: CASSQVQNTEAFF.

The chain joins TRBV24-1 to TRBJ2-5; checking the TCRdb D call of TRBD1 is not possible without DNA. The CDR3 is 15 amino acids. Per germline, CDR1 KGHDR and CDR2 SFDVKD. The CDR3 here is CATRAPGQGGETQYF.